Listed here are 4 T cell receptor beta chains from one sample, sequenced in a study of control samples from healthy donors and cancer patients. The data were produced by immunoSEQ multiplex PCR, yet TCRdb's version contains in-frame clones alone and is incomplete. Among about 160,000 clones, 96% were seen once, and the ten largest hold approximately 1%. Sequencing was performed on blood. All receptors derive from a woman aged 25 to 45 in good health.

This clone has a single count. The chain has TRBV10-2 and TRBJ1-6; D gene ambiguous. The CDR3 sequence is 18 residues long. Germline lookup yields CDR1 WSHSY and CDR2 SAAADI. The V end lost 3 bases, the J end lost 0 bases, and 15 bases lay between the germline ends. The CDR3, as DNA: TGCGCCAGCAGTGACCATGGCACGGGGAGCTCCTATAATTCACCCCTCCACTTT. This sequence encodes CASSDHGTGSSYNSPLHF.

This clone was seen more than once but under ten times. V usage is TRBV4-1 and J usage is TRBJ2-7; TRBD2 might be the D (6 bases). This CDR3 region has 16 residues. Looked up from germline, CDR1 is MGHRA and CDR2 is YSYEKL. Trimming removed 3 bases at V and 0 bases at J, with 15 bases between. This CDR3 reads CASSHSPGLLSYEQYF. DNA of the CDR3: TGCGCCAGCAGCCACTCTCCGGGACTCCTCTCCTACGAGCAGTACTTC.

The chain links TRBV30 to TRBJ1-5; D is possibly TRBD1 (6 bases). This CDR3 contains 15 residues. V lost 0 bases and J 10 bases, leaving 19 bases between the germline ends. Germline CDR1 and CDR2: GTSNPN and SVGIG (reference sequence). The DNA of the CDR3 is TGTGCCTGGAGTGTACTCGGGGACACTATATCTCCCCAGCATTTT. This sequence encodes CAWSVLGDTISPQHF.

As regards this clone: An end of the junction differs from the germline gene, which may be a read error. This sequence joins TRBV12-3 or TRBV12-4 and TRBJ1-3, with 8 bases fitting TRBD1. This CDR3 is built from 13 residues. Here the CDR3 DNA reads TGTGCCAGCACCTCGATTATGGACAGGGCCACAAATTTT. Encoded protein: CASTSIMDRATNF.